This T cell receptor (beta chain) is drawn from a study of T cells in Graves' hyperthyroidism and ophthalmopathy. Study information: Peripheral blood was collected at initial diagnosis, before any treatment.

Lactation, pregnancy, other autoimmune disease or uncontrolled infection excluded patients. For the diagnoses, clinical symptoms, serum thyroxine and TRAb, thyroid ultrasound and orbital computed tomography were used. Germline loops: CDR1 SGDLS, CDR2 YYNGEE. This CDR3 has 14 residues. With V trimmed by 4 bases and J by 9 bases, 10 bases remained unmatched. Regions amplified from RNA transcripts were the TCR beta CDR3 regions. In the first-round RT-PCR of the TCR CDR3, the HTBI primer set was used. From the multiplex PCR reads, TCRdb called clonotypes with MiXCR, one entry per CDR3 protein. This table holds 650,000 to 850,000 distinct CDR3 sequences, under 20% found once. This clonotype occurred a few times.

Sequencing input: blood. This rearrangement joins TRBV9 to TRBJ2-1; 7 bases map to TRBD2. The TCR comes from a woman in her forties or fifties with Graves' hyperthyroidism that later progressed to Graves' ophthalmopathy. DNA for the CDR3: TGTGCCAGCAGCACCTCTACTAGCGATGGTGAGCAGTTCTTC. It specifies CASSTSTSDGEQFF.